This TCR beta chain was captured in a study of T-cell reconstitution after alpha-beta-depleted transplantation in children (TCRdb year 2016). About the study as a whole: The study quantitatively tracked T-cell immune reconstitution after TCRalphabeta/CD19-depleted allogeneic hematopoietic cell transplantation in children using TCR repertoire profiling. The research as a whole found: The high TCRbeta diversity at day 60 in some patients was ascribed to recipient T cells and intrathymic progenitors that had survived conditioning. Over the following months the frequencies of hyperexpanded clones went down, and after one year T-cell counts and TCRbeta diversity were mostly credited to newly produced T cells. Apparently early alphabetaT-cell count recovery about two months after transplant reportedly relied on only several hundred rapidly expanded clones derived from non-depleted graft cells.

V loses 6 bases at its end and J loses 5 bases; junction bases beyond the gene matches: 7. From the cysteine up to the phenylalanine, the CDR3 has a length of 16 residues. The kept DNA is CDR3 alone, 48 bases in frame from the first base. The germline V gene encodes CDR1 SGHDN and CDR2 FVKESK. To note about this clonotype: What antigen it recognizes has not been identified. No much larger clone is present one base from it, and per-base qualities are unavailable.

The library was made by PCR. Sequencing was carried out with an Illumina HiSeq 2500. To normalize quantification of the TCRbeta repertoire, the TCR libraries were built with molecular barcoding that relied on unique molecular identifiers. TCRdb reworked the public reads: Q25 trimming with fastp, MiXCR clone assembly, productive beta chains retained. Duplicate CDR3 protein sequences are folded into a single record with the most common DNA and genes. The sample table holds approximately 630,000 distinct CDR3 sequences, of which roughly 14% were seen once. 0.79% of the sample is taken by the ten largest. The intended sense of this specimen's treatment or condition label: allogeneic hematopoietic cell transplantation with graft depleted of TCRalphabeta T cells and CD19 B cells. TCRalphabeta/CD19-depleted allogeneic hematopoietic cell grafts were given to the transplant recipients, all of whom were children.

The TCR originated in a girl aged 2-10 years with congenital amegakaryocytic thrombocytopenia, due to receive a stem cell transplant. The chain is encoded by TRBV14 joined to TRBJ2-1, with 13 bases matching TRBD2. The input for sequencing was PBMCs, taken before TCRalphabeta/CD19-depleted stem cell transplant. The nucleotide sequence is given as TGTGCCAGCAGAAACTCCGGGACTAGCGGGAACAATGAGCAGTTCTTC. This gives the protein CASRNSGTSGNNEQFF. The full variable domain, with segments outside the CDR3 supplied by the reference TRBV14 and TRBJ2-1 proteins, appears as EAGVTQFPSHSVIEKGQTVTLRCDPISGHDNLYWYRRVMGKEIKFLLHFVKESKQDESGMPNNRFLAERTGGTYSTLKVQPAELEDSGVYFCASRNSGTSGNNEQFFGPGTRLTVL.